This T cell receptor (beta chain) was profiled in a study of cytomegalovirus exposure and HLA in healthy donors (dated by TCRdb to about 2017). Concerning the study at large: In an earlier analysis of 550 to 750 of the donors, 250 to 300 Gb of sequence data and 95 million to 130 million unique TCR beta sequences from 180 million or so T cells were reported. An early release that covered about 600 HLA-typed donors contained about 300 gigabases of sequencing data and approximately 85 million unique TCR sequences. Of the approximately 400 genotyped donors, about 84% fell in the genetic ancestry cluster associated with self-reported Caucasian donors. The study aimed to test whether cataloging public T cell receptors could reveal signatures of past pathogen exposure. The T cell repertoires of under 750 subjects were profiled by immunosequencing and related to cytomegalovirus serostatus. In addition to the first cohort of 650 to 750 subjects, a separate validation cohort of some 120 different subjects was used. High-throughput TCR immunosequencing, statistical association of individual TCRs with disease status, and machine learning were combined to predict cytomegalovirus infection status. To study patterns of TCR occurrence, a later analysis re-analyzed previously published TCR beta repertoires from several hundred donors and added high-resolution HLA genotyping. Rather than drawing on any new phenotypic data, the later analysis identified candidate immune exposures from TCR beta sequences and the way those sequences occurred across donors. An earlier analysis of nearly 600 of the donors applied high-throughput TCR beta sequencing to assess whether each TCR beta V gene segment acted as functional or pseudogenic. Alongside the repertoire data, information on donor age, sex, ethnicity and CMV serostatus was compiled. A later genetic analysis took genome-wide SNP genotypes for about 65% of the roughly 670 donors and used that subset as a discovery cohort. All discovery cohort repertoires had been generated on a single sequencing platform. HLA typing included class I and class II loci at four-digit resolution. The number of donors typed differed by locus, with 629-630 for A, B, C, DRB1 and DQB1, roughly 550 for DQA1, over 600 for DPA1, and 472 for DPB1. Four to six DR-DQ haplotypes were handled as single units for association and clustering, since linkage in the cohort was strong. Across approximately 400 genotyped donors of the cohort, an average of 235,054 unique TCR beta nucleotide sequences per donor were sequenced, and approximately 17% of those sequences were non-productive. The investigation overall reported the following: Immune exposure information for the cohort was limited to CMV serostatus. A later analysis found that TCR association rates varied across HLA loci, with DRB1 alleles showing the most associated TCRs and HLA-C alleles the fewest. Because HLA typing was missing for some donors at each locus, association tests included only the typed subset. Some IMGT-functional V segments, including TRBV6-2 and TRBV6-3, could not be distinguished by the 87-base-pair reads and were therefore excluded. Correlated functional status among segregating V segments might be attributable to linkage disequilibrium, but an unknown experimental factor could not be ruled out. The classifier was reported to diagnose cytomegalovirus status with high specificity and sensitivity in both the original cohort and the validation cohort. The presence/absence analyses assumed that sequencing depth was roughly uniform across donors, and that assumption may not be true. According to a later analysis, most CMV-associated TCR beta chains appeared to be HLA-restricted, and the HLA associations seemed to be driven largely by CMV exposure. A cluster of highly shared sequence variants was judged likely to represent a technical artifact of the sequencing pipeline. In the study, around 160 TCR beta chains were listed as associated with cytomegalovirus. Compared with the approximately 600-donor mean, donors in an Asian-associated ancestry cluster had fewer N-insertions in productive TCRs, according to a later genetic analysis. A later genetic analysis associated a missense DCLRE1C variant with V-gene and J-gene trimming of TCR beta chains, and an independent cohort replicated the association. A further reported finding was that TCR beta sequences accurately predicted the HLA-A and HLA-B alleles for most subjects in the first cohort. Strong co-occurrence of HLA alleles, especially DR and DQ, made assigning TCR associations to individual alleles difficult. In a later analysis, HLA-associated TCR beta chains showed more clonal expansion and lower generation probabilities than non-associated chains that were equally common. A few of the identified cytomegalovirus-associated TCR beta chains were confirmed in vitro to be specific for cytomegalovirus antigens. The authors suggested that the approach could potentially be generalized to other disease states and immunological phenotypes. The earlier analysis of approximately 540 of the donors excluded fewer than 20 rarely observed V segments, including chromosome 9 orphons, because counts were too low. An earlier analysis of approximately 600 of the donors showed that most TCR beta V segments appeared in productive rearrangements either about 90% or about 30% of the time, which broadly matched IMGT annotations. At a false discovery rate of 0.05, a later analysis linked 16,000 or so TCR beta sequences to specific HLA alleles. Most TCR sequences were seen in very few donors, while some public TCRs were found in many individuals. Several of the top co-occurrence clusters appeared to be linked to parvovirus B19, influenza, CMV and Epstein-Barr virus, according to a later analysis. In this cohort, only TCR beta chains were sequenced, and detectable features were limited by the absence of alpha or paired-chain data.

Reading the germline V gene gives CDR1 MNHEY and CDR2 SVGAGI. At the junction V is shortened by 7 bases and J by 4 bases, with 16 bases in between. Spanning cysteine to phenylalanine, the CDR3 consists of 14 amino acids. Solely the CDR3 DNA is kept, with 42 bases framed from the first base. Libraries were constructed by the immunoSEQ multiplex PCR assay. The multiplex PCR relied on a mix of 60 forward primers for TCR Vbeta segments and 13 reverse primers for TCR Jbeta segments. The CDR3 region of rearranged TCR beta genes was amplified from genomic DNA with a multiplex PCR assay. The Illumina HiSeq System was used to sequence the amplified TCR beta libraries as 87-base-pair reads. The authors' pipeline ran thus. A later analysis counted approximately 84 million unique TCR beta chains across the 650 to 800 repertoires, and 10 million to 11 million of these chains were shared by at least two donors. To remove PCR and sequencing errors, raw reads were error-corrected and collapsed into unique sequences using a nearest-neighbor algorithm that merged closely related sequences. Alignment of CDR3 sequences to IMGT reference sequences was used to assign V, D and J gene segments. For a sequence to be retained, a match of at least six nucleotides to both a V gene segment and a J gene segment was required. Rearrangements were called productive when the CDR3 lacked stop codons and stayed in frame with V and J; all others were non-productive. CDR3 was defined according to IMGT convention as the region running from the second conserved V-encoded cysteine to the conserved J-encoded phenylalanine. In an earlier analysis of around 600 of the donors, sequences lacking an unambiguous match to a single V gene segment were excluded. An earlier analysis of 587 of the donors classified V segments as functional when productive rearrangements were above 56.7% and as segregating when the standard deviation between donors was above 5%. To diagnose cytomegalovirus status from the catalog of TCR beta chain sequences, a statistical classification framework was built. V and J gene assignment, in a later analysis, came from comparing TCR nucleotide sequences with IMGT/GENE-DB human TR gene sequences. Using the TCRdist pipeline, a later analysis assigned CDR3 sequences along with most-parsimonious VDJ recombination scenarios. In a later analysis, each TCR beta chain was defined by its CDR3 amino acid sequence together with its V-gene family, and reads without a unique V-gene family were excluded. In a later analysis, 500 to 650 highly shared, low-generation-probability nucleotide sequences were removed to address suspected cross-contamination and a sequencing artifact. In a later analysis, a clonal expansion index for each public chain was calculated from normalized within-repertoire ranks of inferred template counts. In a later analysis, generation probabilities were computed with a VDJ recombination model fitted to out-of-frame rearrangements, and the resulting probabilities were checked against IGoR. In a later analysis, TCR-TCR, TCR-HLA and TCR-CMV co-occurrence was scored with hypergeometric tests, and a repertoire-size bias correction was applied to TCR pairs. False discovery rates were estimated in a later analysis by permuting HLA or CMV assignments 20 times. In a later analysis, co-occurring TCRs were grouped with DBSCAN, and TCRdist sequence similarity was added when clustering was performed within HLA-allele-positive subsets. For co-occurrence clustering, repertoires with fewer than 30,000 or more than 120,000 public chains were excluded, along with several repertoires with anomalous nucleotide sharing. The clones in this table, taken by TCRdb from immuneACCESS, are in-frame only. Not every clone is retained; where verified, under half of the shortfall comes from an unresolved V gene, and the cause of the rest is unknown. V and J calls and clone size come straight from that table; D and trimming were deduced from the DNA. In this sample the table shows approximately 180,000 clones, under 80% of which occur a single time. The ten largest clones add up to 2.5% of the sample.

As to this clone: The antigen it recognizes is unknown. No quality values exist for individual bases; no much larger clone is one base distant.

In total, around 600 healthy bone marrow donors made up the cohort. At the time of sampling, every cohort member was nominally healthy, though immune exposures that went unrecorded were likely present. Of the 666 cohort members, 250 to 300 had positive CMV serostatus and 350 to 450 had negative CMV serostatus, and CMV serostatus was not recorded for the donor. A peripheral blood sample was collected from each donor, and TCR beta sequencing was performed on peripheral blood mononuclear cells. Genomic DNA extraction from the blood cell samples was performed with the Qiagen DNeasy Blood Extraction Kit.

This sequence was found in a human donor in good health. The chain links TRBV6-5 with TRBJ1-2, with TRBD1 tentatively as D gene (5 bases match). The specimen was PBMCs. The DNA sequence follows: TGTGCCAGCAACAACGGACAAAGGGTCTATGGCTACACCTTC. Its protein product is CASNNGQRVYGYTF.